This T cell receptor (beta chain) was recovered during a study of CD8+ T cells in alopecia areata (dated by TCRdb to between 2017 and 2018). Study-wide context: Treated patients were enrolled in an open-label pilot trial of oral tofacitinib at 5 to 10 mg twice daily for moderate-to-severe alopecia areata. Tofacitinib was administered for 6 to 18 months, and 6 months of follow-up off drug were then conducted to assess delayed response and recurrence. High-throughput TCRbeta sequencing was used to examine T cell clonal expansion in alopecia areata in both the C3H/HeJ mouse model and human patients. In humans, TCRbeta sequencing was performed on scalp tissue and on sorted CD4+ and CD8+ peripheral blood T cells from healthy controls and from patients with patchy or totalis/universalis alopecia areata. Patients on tofacitinib were biopsied at baseline and after 4 and 24 weeks of treatment, and several of the patients also had a later scalp biopsy. Clonality in the scalp was compared among normal scalp (n=4), patchy alopecia areata scalp (n=8), and alopecia totalis/universalis scalp (n=8). RNA was extracted with the PAXgene miRNA kit for fixed scalp, the miRNeasy kit for PBMCs, and the RNeasy kit for mouse skin. TCRbeta CDR3 regions were amplified by immunoSEQ multiplex PCR using 35 Vbeta forward and 13 Jbeta reverse primers.

Sample time point, as interpreted from the label and publication: baseline before oral tofacitinib. Lesional scalp punch biopsies and peripheral blood were collected from alopecia areata patients. PBMCs were isolated by density centrifugation and stained for CD3, CD4 and CD8, after which CD4+ and CD8+ T cells were sorted on a FACSAria. The V end loses 2 bases and the J end loses 7 bases, and a stretch of 17 bases separates them. CDR1 is given as SGHDN and CDR2 as FVKESK, both from the germline V gene. From the cysteine through the phenylalanine, the CDR3 covers 15 amino acids. CDR3 DNA only is kept here, 45 bases in frame from base 1. Library method: the immunoSEQ multiplex PCR assay. RNA was extracted from all samples and reverse transcribed into cDNA, which served as template for TCR sequencing. First-strand cDNA was synthesized with SuperScript III using a 2:1 mix of oligo-dT and random hexamers. A synthetic immune receptor repertoire was used to gauge amplification bias, and whatever bias remained was removed computationally. Concerning the study's data processing: Raw reads were preprocessed to remove errors, and CDR3 was defined by IMGT conventions from the conserved cysteine to phenylalanine. Clonality was computed by normalizing Shannon entropy by log2 of the number of productive unique TCRs and subtracting the result from 1. Scalp TCRbeta sequences were cross-referenced with sorted blood CD4 and CD8 repertoires so that the CD4 or CD8 identity of scalp clones could be inferred. TCRdb carries this immuneACCESS record with in-frame sequences only. Its versions omit some clonotypes, under half of them owing to an unresolved V gene in the studies checked, with the rest unexplained. The D gene and trimming were derived from the DNA, and the V and J assignments and clone size from that table. In this sample the table shows under 250,000 clones, about 60% of which occur a single time. The top ten constitute under 0.5% of the sample.

This clone was seen only a few times. The antigen it binds to is not known. The sample holds no much larger clone one base away, and base qualities are not on file. Here is what the overall study found, with its caveats: Scalp TCR repertoire analysis is complicated because resident alphabeta T cells in normal human skin are also sequenced, whereas mouse skin is dominated by gammadelta T cells. TCR sequences shared between patients were less clear than in mice, possibly partly because of HLA diversity in the patient population. Compared with normal scalp, lesional scalp had higher clonality and more expanded CD8+ clones, particularly in alopecia totalis/universalis, a pattern that suggests antigenic drive.

The source of this sequence is a human donor with alopecia areata. The specimen comprised CD4+ T cells sorted from blood, sampled at week 0. The V and J segments used are TRBV14 and TRBJ1-1, and TRBD1 may be the D gene, going by 6 matching bases. The CDR3 amino acid sequence is: CASSQNLRGSLEAFF. The nucleotide sequence is given as TGTGCCAGCAGCCAAAACCTTAGGGGGTCGCTTGAAGCTTTCTTT.